One and the same sample provided the 19 T cell receptor beta chains below, sequenced in a study of vaccination effects on CD4 cells after COVID-19. The antigens these receptors bind are not known. Using viral peptide pools, the ViraFEST assay grew out antigen-specific CD4+ T cells prior to sequencing. Subsequent to 10 days of culture, CD4+ T cells were isolated. Vaccinated recipients, who were negative for nucleocapsid antibodies, had no history of SARS-CoV-2 infection. TCRdb keeps only in-frame clones here, not all; method: immunoSEQ multiplex PCR. The sample yields 52,000 or so clones, about two thirds seen once. The sample in question was CD4+ T cells from PBMCs cultured with SARS-CoV-2 spike peptides, obtained before COVID-19 vaccination. These receptors came from a human donor who received a COVID-19 vaccine.

This chain joins TRBV5-6 and TRBJ2-5; 12 bases fit TRBD1. Germline-derived CDR1 and CDR2 are SGHDT and YYEEEE. CDR3 length equals 15 residues. V lost 2 bases and J lost 4; bases outside the gene matches: 3. Here the CDR3 DNA reads TGTGCCAGCAGCTTCGGGACAGGGGGCTTAGAGACCCAGTACTTC. Protein product: CASSFGTGGLETQYF.

The gene calls are TRBV28 and TRBJ1-2; 8 bases are shared with TRBD1. The CDR3 is 15 amino acids. V lost 6 bases and J lost 5; bases outside the gene matches: 11. Germline loops: CDR1 MDHEN, CDR2 SYDVKM. The CDR3 loop is CASSLGQGPSYGYTF. CDR3 DNA: TGTGCCAGCAGCCTCGGACAGGGACCATCTTATGGCTACACCTTC.

J is TRBJ2-3 and V is TRBV10-3, with D unresolved. The CDR3 is 15 amino acids. Germline assignment: CDR1 ENHRY and CDR2 SYGVKD. Trimming took 10 bases from V and 0 from J, leaving 17 bases between them. CDR3 DNA: TGTGCCACGAGGACCTTCGCGACCAGCACAGATACGCAGTATTTT. Protein sequence: CATRTFATSTDTQYF.

The chain carries TRBV27 and TRBJ2-1; tentative D call: TRBD1 (6 bases). Trimming took off 5 bases at V and 4 bases at J, with 18 bases between the two ends. This CDR3 comprises 16 residues. Germline loops: CDR1 MNHEY, CDR2 SMNVEV (reference sequence). CDR3 loop: CASSGTTGLFYNEQFF. As DNA, the CDR3 is TGTGCCAGCAGTGGGACAACGGGTCTTTTTTACAATGAGCAGTTCTTC.

The V call is TRBV5-1, the J call TRBJ2-1, with D possibly matching TRBD1 (5 bases). This CDR3 contains 15 residues. V dropped 4 bases and J dropped 0 bases, with 11 bases sitting between them. The germline gives CDR1 SGHRS, CDR2 YFSETQ. This chain's CDR3 is CASSQQVSSYNEQFF. The CDR3, as DNA: TGCGCCAGCAGCCAACAGGTCAGCTCCTACAATGAGCAGTTCTTC.

This rearrangement joins TRBV21-1 to TRBJ2-2; the table's D gene call, TRBD2, was not cross checked with the DNA. TRBV21-1 is annotated as a pseudogene. This CDR3 has 19 residues. The CDR3 protein is CASTSAWGLAGVNTGELFF. CDR3 bases: TGTGCCAGCACCTCAGCATGGGGACTAGCGGGGGTAAACACCGGGGAGCTGTTTTTT.

This clone appeared a few times. The rearrangement uses TRBV5-1 and TRBJ1-5; D perhaps matches TRBD1 (5 bases). This CDR3 is 14 amino acids long. Trimming removed 1 base from V and 6 bases from J, with 11 bases in between. CDR1 is SGHRS and CDR2 is YFSETQ in the germline V gene. In DNA, the CDR3 is TGCGCCAGCAGCTTGAACGTCGGGGGTCAGCCCCAGCATTTT. Residues: CASSLNVGGQPQHF.

This chain connects TRBV5-1 to TRBJ2-7, with unresolved D. The CDR3 loop spans 13 amino acids. Germline values: CDR1 SGHRS, CDR2 YFSETQ. Trimming shortened V by 4 bases and J by 7 bases, and 15 bases separated the two germline ends. DNA for the CDR3: TGCGCCAGCAGCGCAGAGCTCATCGGGGAGCAGTACTTC. Amino acid sequence: CASSAELIGEQYF.

This rearrangement joins TRBV28 to TRBJ2-5; D is unresolved. The CDR3 is 14 amino acids. The V and J ends lost 6 bases and 1 base respectively, with 12 bases between them. CDR1 MDHEN and CDR2 SYDVKM come from the germline V gene. CDR3 protein: CASRDTNVQETQYF. CDR3 DNA sequence: TGTGCCAGCAGAGACACAAACGTCCAAGAGACCCAGTACTTC.

The chain joins TRBV30 to TRBJ2-1; weak D call: TRBD1 (5 bases). V was trimmed by 2 bases and J by 14 bases, leaving 13 bases between them. The length of the CDR3 is 11 residues. In germline, CDR1 is GTSNPN, CDR2 SVGIG (reference sequence). CDR3 protein: CAWSLGRVEFF. The CDR3 DNA follows: TGTGCCTGGAGTTTGGGCAGGGTGGAGTTCTTC.

This chain's CDR3 is CASSERGVTDTQYF. CDR3 DNA sequence: TGCGCCAGCAGCGAGCGGGGAGTCACAGATACGCAGTATTTT. The V call is TRBV4-3, the J call TRBJ2-3; 7 nucleotides line up with TRBD2. This CDR3 is built from 14 residues. The V gene's germline CDR1 is LGHNA and CDR2 YSLEER. Unmatched junction bases numbered 4, after V lost 5 bases and J lost 2 bases.

This clone has only a few counts. The rearrangement joins TRBV7-3 to TRBJ2-3, with D possibly matching TRBD1 (5 bases). The CDR3 length is 14 residues. CDR1 and CDR2 from the germline V gene are SGHTA and FQGTGA. V was trimmed by 6 bases and J by 6 bases, leaving 16 bases between them. The CDR3 region is CASSQFGWGDTQYF. The CDR3 nucleotides read TGTGCCAGCAGTCAATTCGGCTGGGGCGATACGCAGTATTTT.

The chain employs TRBV3-1 (or the pseudogene TRBV3-2) and TRBJ2-1; 10 bases are shared with TRBD2. The ends lost 2 bases at V and 0 bases at J; junction bases unmatched: 4. Germline CDR1 reads LGHDT; CDR2 reads YNNKEL (reference sequence). This CDR3 has 17 residues. In DNA form, the CDR3 reads TGTGCCAGCAGCCAAACCCCTAGCGGGGGCTCCTACAATGAGCAGTTCTTC. Translated, it gives CASSQTPSGGSYNEQFF.

The V gene is TRBV4-2, the J gene TRBJ1-1, with TRBD1 matching 7 bases. V trimming: 0 bases; J trimming: 9 bases; junction bases outside the gene matches: 10. In germline, CDR1 is LGHNA, CDR2 YNFKEQ. CDR3 length equals 15 residues. CDR3 residues: CASSQERQGPGKAFF. CDR3 nucleotides: TGTGCCAGCAGCCAAGAGAGACAGGGCCCGGGGAAAGCTTTCTTT.

J is TRBJ2-3 and V is TRBV9; D is undetermined. The CDR3 sequence is 13 residues long. Germline V lookup: CDR1 SGDLS, CDR2 YYNGEE. The germline V and J ends were trimmed by 1 base and 1 base, with 4 bases remaining between them. The CDR3 is CASSVLGTDTQYF. In nucleotides, the CDR3 is TGTGCCAGCAGCGTACTAGGCACAGATACGCAGTATTTT. The full variable domain, completed using reference TRBV9 and TRBJ2-3, is DSGVTQTPKHLITATGQRVTLRCSPRSGDLSVYWYQQSLDQGLQFLIQYYNGEERAKGNILERFSAQQFPDLHSELNLSSLELGDSALYFCASSVLGTDTQYFGPGTRLTVL.

A few counts support this clone. V usage is TRBV18 and J usage is TRBJ2-2; 10 bases map to TRBD2. J gave up 2 bases and V 3 bases, and 3 bases lay outside the gene matches. Germline CDR1 reads KGHSH; CDR2 reads LQKENI. The CDR3 runs to 16 residues. The CDR3: CASSPRTSGNTGELFF. The CDR3 DNA sequence: TGTGCCAGCTCACCTAGGACTAGCGGCAACACCGGGGAGCTGTTTTTT.

This chain connects TRBV30 to TRBJ1-2; TRBD1 agrees at 10 bases. Per the germline V gene, CDR1 is GTSNPN and CDR2 is SVGIG (reference sequence). Trimming at V came to 3 bases and at J to 4 bases, leaving 8 bases not matched to a gene. CDR3 length equals 15 residues. The CDR3 region has the DNA TGTGCCTGGAGCTATGGACAGGGGGGAATCTATGGCTACACCTTC. Its translation is CAWSYGQGGIYGYTF.

The chain combines TRBV5-1 with TRBJ1-1; 7 positions match TRBD1. Germline CDR1 SGHRS, CDR2 YFSETQ. Losses at the gene ends were 1 base for V and 8 bases for J; bases not matched to a gene: 8. The CDR3 has 14 amino acids. The CDR3 here is CASSLRQGQGEAFF. In nucleotides, the CDR3 is TGCGCCAGCAGCTTGAGACAGGGTCAAGGGGAAGCTTTCTTT.

The rearrangement uses TRBV4-1 and TRBJ2-1; 10 bases line up with TRBD2. The V gene end was trimmed by 3 bases and the J gene end by 4 bases; junction bases not matched to a gene: 3. The length of the CDR3 is 15 residues. Germline CDR1 and CDR2: MGHRA and YSYEKL. The DNA for the CDR3 is TGCGCCAGCAGCCAGGAACTAGCGGGGTACAATGAGCAGTTCTTC. This sequence encodes CASSQELAGYNEQFF.